A selection of T cell receptor beta chains follows, all from one sample in a study. TCRdb recomputed calls from the 5' RACE reads with MiXCR, one row per CDR3 protein. The data show 55,000 to 75,000 distinct CDR3 sequences, with 30% seen just once and roughly 2.1% held by the top ten. Sequenced sample: tumor-infiltrating naive CD4+ T cells sorted from the breast tumor. Source of these receptors: a female donor with breast cancer. Both conserved end residues are part of each CDR3. D genes are given only for firm matches. Expanded clones get a size class; other rows say once, few or many, or leave the size out.

clone_size d_call j_call v_call cdr3_nt cdr3_aa
. TRBD1 TRBJ2-1 TRBV28 TGTGCCTCAACCGGGACAGGGGGGTACAATGAGCAGTTCTTC CASTGTGGYNEQFF
. . TRBJ2-2 TRBV12-3/TRBV12-4 TGTGCCAGCAGTTCCAGACTAAGGGGGGAGCTGTTTTTT CASSSRLRGELFF
. TRBD1 TRBJ2-7 TRBV12-3/TRBV12-4 TGTGCCAGCAGACGGGACAGGGGGTACGAGCAGTACTTC CASRRDRGYEQYF
. TRBD2 TRBJ2-7 TRBV7-2 TGTGCCAGCAGCTTAGGTGGCGGACTAGCAGCCTACGAGCAGTACTTC CASSLGGGLAAYEQYF
few TRBD1 TRBJ2-7 TRBV5-4 TGTGCCAGCAGCTCTCCGGGACAGGCAAACGAGCAGTACTTC CASSSPGQANEQYF
few . TRBJ2-7 TRBV12-3/TRBV12-4 TGTGCCAGCAGTTTCCCCCCGGGGTTCAGCGAGCAGTACTTC CASSFPPGFSEQYF
. TRBD1 TRBJ1-1 TRBV20-1 TGCAGTGCTCACGAGAAGGGGGCTAACACTGAAGCTTTCTTT CSAHEKGANTEAFF
few . TRBJ2-5 TRBV7-7 TGTGCCAGCAGCTCTCAGCGTCAAGAGACCCAGTACTTC CASSSQRQETQYF
few . TRBJ2-7 TRBV6-1 TGTGCCAGCAGTCGGTTTTGGAACGAGCAGTACTTC CASSRFWNEQYF
. . TRBJ1-1 TRBV12-3/TRBV12-4 TGTGCCAGCAGTTCGTCCCGGGACACGAACATGAACACTGAAGCTTTCTTT CASSSSRDTNMNTEAFF
. TRBD1 TRBJ1-2 TRBV12-3/TRBV12-4 TGTGCCAGCAGTACGACAGGGCGAGGCTACACCTTC CASSTTGRGYTF
. . TRBJ1-1 TRBV21-1 TGTGCCAGCACCATACGGGGGCGGGATATGAACACTGAAGCTTTCTTT CASTIRGRDMNTEAFF
few TRBD2 TRBJ2-7 TRBV6-9 TGTGCCAGCAGTACTCAAGCCGGGACTAGCGGCTCCTACGAGCAGTACTTC CASSTQAGTSGSYEQYF
. . TRBJ1-2 TRBV20-1 TGCAGTGCTGTCCACGGGCCCTATGGCTACACCTTC CSAVHGPYGYTF
many . TRBJ2-2 TRBV6-5 TGTGCCAGCAGTTACTGGTCGACAGGTCTTGGTACCGGGGAGCTGTTTTTT CASSYWSTGLGTGELFF
few . TRBJ2-6 TRBV7-2 TGTGCCAGCAGCTTAAGTGCAGCTACCTCTGGGGCCAACGTCCTGACTTTC CASSLSAATSGANVLTF
few . TRBJ1-4 TRBV20-1 TGCAGTGCCAAGGAGGCAGGGGCTGCAACTAATGAAAAACTGTTTTTT CSAKEAGAATNEKLFF
few . TRBJ1-4 TRBV6-5 TGTGCCAGCAGTTACTCAGCCAGTAATGAAAAACTGTTTTTT CASSYSASNEKLFF
once . TRBJ2-1 TRBV9 TGTGCCAGCAGCGTAAAAGATCTGGGGTCCTCCTACAATGAGCAGTTCTTC CASSVKDLGSSYNEQFF
. . TRBJ1-2 TRBV7-9 TGTGCCAGCAGCTTAGTGCGTGTTGGCTATGGCTACACCTTC CASSLVRVGYGYTF
. . TRBJ2-1 TRBV29-1 TGCAGCGTTGAACGGGGGGCAGGGTACAGCTCCTACAATGAGCAGTTCTTC CSVERGAGYSSYNEQFF
. TRBD1 TRBJ2-2 TRBV6-1 TGTGCCAGCAGTCGACAGGGGGCCAACACCGGGGAGCTGTTTTTT CASSRQGANTGELFF
many . TRBJ2-7 TRBV7-9 TGTGCCAGCAGCTGGGACACGACCTCCTACGAGCAGTACTTC CASSWDTTSYEQYF
few TRBD2 TRBJ2-3 TRBV5-4 TGTGCCAGCACATCGACTAGCGGGAGGGGCACAGATACGCAGTATTTT CASTSTSGRGTDTQYF
. TRBD1 TRBJ2-1 TRBV5-1 TGCGCCAGCAGCTCGGACAGGGGGCGTTACAATGAGCAGTTCTTC CASSSDRGRYNEQFF
. . TRBJ2-1 TRBV7-9 TGTGCCAGCAGTTCGCGGGGCGATGAGCAGTTCTTC CASSSRGDEQFF
. TRBD2 TRBJ2-1 TRBV4-3 TGCGCCGGCAGCCAAGAGCGGGGCTCCTACAATGAGCAGTTCTTC CAGSQERGSYNEQFF
few TRBD2 TRBJ2-6 TRBV12-3/TRBV12-4 TGTGCCAGCAGCCTAAAGCGACTAGCGGGGATCTCTGGGGCCAACGTCCTGACTTTC CASSLKRLAGISGANVLTF